A selection of T cell receptor beta chains follows, all from one sample in a study of CD4 T cells in relation to SARS-CoV-2 and coronaviruses. No antigen has been identified for these receptors. Repertoires were generated with immunoSEQ multiplex PCR, while TCRdb's copy carries only in-frame clones and drops some. The sample contains around 25,000 clones, around three quarters of which appear only once. Source material: CD4+ T cells from PBMCs, cultured in vitro. The receptor set was obtained from a human donor in good health. Each CDR3 is given with its conserved first and last residue. D genes are given only for firm matches. Not all rows give a size; the values are once, few, many and, for expanded clones, a class.

j_call clone_size v_call d_call cdr3_aa cdr3_nt
TRBJ2-1 . TRBV24-1 TRBD1 CATSDYRGPNSLGQFF TGTGCCACCAGTGATTACAGGGGGCCCAACTCTCTCGGGCAGTTCTTC
TRBJ2-7 . TRBV6-5 . CASSRTRTTYEQYF TGTGCCAGCAGTCGGACAAGAACAACCTACGAGCAGTACTTC
TRBJ2-2 . TRBV19 . CATHLGGNTGELFF TGTGCCACCCACCTGGGGGGGAACACCGGGGAGCTGTTTTTT
TRBJ1-3 . TRBV5-5 TRBD1 CASSTGQAHSGNTIYF TGTGCCAGCAGCACGGGACAGGCCCACTCTGGAAACACCATATATTTT
TRBJ1-6 . TRBV3-1/TRBV3-2 . CASSPWGDGSNSPLHF TGTGCCAGCAGCCCCTGGGGAGACGGGAGTAATTCACCCCTCCACTTT
TRBJ1-3 . TRBV12-3/TRBV12-4 . CASSLVPRRLYF TGTGCCAGCAGTTTAGTCCCTCGCAGGTTGTATTTT
TRBJ1-4 . TRBV27 . CASSFGPSNEKLFF TGTGCCAGCAGTTTTGGGCCATCTAATGAAAAACTGTTTTTT
TRBJ1-1 . TRBV19 . CASMGRDRGNTEAFF TGTGCCAGTATGGGGAGGGACCGCGGGAACACTGAAGCTTTCTTT
TRBJ2-1 . TRBV6-6 TRBD1 CASSRNVPVRGQDYNEQFF TGTGCCAGCAGTCGCAATGTGCCGGTTAGAGGACAGGACTACAATGAGCAGTTCTTC
TRBJ1-2 few TRBV24-1 . CATSDFGRGTGYTF TGTGCCACCAGTGATTTCGGCAGGGGAACTGGCTACACCTTC
TRBJ2-7 . TRBV28 TRBD2 CASSSGLAVFEQYF TGTGCCAGCAGTTCGGGACTAGCGGTTTTCGAGCAGTACTTC
TRBJ1-2 . TRBV14 TRBD1 CASSQLLIGTGRDYTF TGTGCCAGCAGCCAACTGCTTATAGGGACAGGGCGTGACTACACCTTC
TRBJ1-2 . TRBV23-1 TRBD1 CASSQTGEDYGYTF TGCGCCAGCAGTCAAACAGGGGAGGACTATGGCTACACCTTC
TRBJ2-2 . TRBV19 . CASRWAGTGELFF TGTGCCAGTAGGTGGGCAGGCACCGGGGAGCTGTTTTTT
TRBJ2-1 . TRBV12-3/TRBV12-4 . CASSPGDNEQFF TGTGCCAGCAGCCCTGGGGACAATGAGCAGTTCTTC
TRBJ1-2 . TRBV5-4 . CASSLSSTLGYGYTF TGTGCCAGCAGCTTGTCATCAACCCTTGGGTATGGCTACACCTTC
TRBJ2-2 . TRBV19 TRBD2 CASSTTWLAGGSSTGELFF TGTGCCAGTAGTACTACGTGGTTGGCGGGAGGTTCAAGCACCGGGGAGCTGTTTTTT
TRBJ1-3 . TRBV9 TRBD1 CASSPQGASGNTIYF TGTGCCAGCAGCCCGCAGGGGGCATCGGGGAACACCATATATTTT
TRBJ2-1 . TRBV6-5 TRBD2 CASSYGTSGSENEQFF TGTGCCAGCAGTTACGGGACTAGCGGGAGTGAGAATGAGCAGTTCTTC
TRBJ2-5 once TRBV7-3 . CASSLRDTPLETQYF TGTGCCAGCAGCTTAAGGGACACCCCCTTGGAGACCCAGTACTTC
TRBJ1-2 . TRBV19 . CASSSARAWYGYTF TGTGCCAGTAGTTCGGCCAGGGCCTGGTATGGCTACACCTTC
TRBJ2-1 few TRBV7-9 TRBD1 CASSPRGTGANEQFF TGTGCCAGCAGCCCTCGTGGGACAGGGGCCAATGAGCAGTTCTTC
TRBJ2-7 . TRBV9 TRBD2 CASSLAGTSYLSGEQYF TGTGCCAGCAGCCTTGCCGGGACTAGCTATCTATCGGGGGAGCAGTACTTC
TRBJ2-1 . TRBV13 TRBD1 CASSKGQGPNEQFF TGTGCCAGCAGCAAAGGACAGGGTCCAAATGAGCAGTTCTTC
TRBJ1-5 . TRBV7-2 TRBD1 CASSTWTGPDQPQHF TGTGCCAGCAGCACTTGGACAGGCCCTGATCAGCCCCAGCATTTT
TRBJ1-5 . TRBV4-1 . CASSQDPGDSGQPQHF TGCGCCAGCAGCCAAGATCCGGGCGATTCGGGTCAGCCCCAGCATTTT
TRBJ1-1 once TRBV6-5 . CASSFQRQFSEAFF TGTGCCAGCAGTTTCCAACGACAGTTCTCTGAAGCTTTCTTT
TRBJ1-1 few TRBV11-2 . CASTFGAEGTEAFF .
TRBJ2-6 . TRBV5-1 . CASGEVSGANVLTF TGCGCCAGCGGCGAGGTATCCGGGGCCAACGTCCTGACTTTC
TRBJ2-1 once TRBV19 TRBD2 CASSKGFGREGNEQFF TGTGCCAGTAGTAAGGGGTTTGGGCGGGAGGGCAATGAGCAGTTCTTC
TRBJ2-7 . TRBV11-2 . CASSGGRSPYEQYF TGTGCCAGCAGTGGGGGACGTTCTCCCTACGAGCAGTACTTC
TRBJ2-7 . TRBV6-1 . CASSDRVGGHLYEQYF TGTGCCAGCAGTGACCGCGTGGGGGGCCATTTGTACGAGCAGTACTTC
TRBJ2-7 . TRBV5-8 . CASSPGYSKSSYEQYF TGTGCCAGCAGCCCAGGGTACAGTAAGAGCTCCTACGAGCAGTACTTC
TRBJ1-5 . TRBV19 TRBD1 CASSIGGQGRNQPQHF TGTGCCAGTAGTATAGGTGGACAGGGGAGAAATCAGCCCCAGCATTTT
TRBJ1-1 . TRBV10-1 . CASSDLFNTEAFF TGCGCCAGCAGTGACCTTTTTAACACTGAAGCTTTCTTT
TRBJ1-5 . TRBV19 TRBD1 CASSKGQGGQPQHF TGTGCCAGTAGTAAAGGACAGGGCGGACAGCCCCAGCATTTT
TRBJ2-3 . TRBV11-3 . CASKVSRSADTQYF TGTGCCAGCAAGGTTAGTAGAAGTGCAGATACGCAGTATTTT
TRBJ1-2 . TRBV11-2 TRBD1 CASSKWTGEVNGYTF TGTGCCAGCAGCAAGTGGACAGGGGAGGTGAATGGCTACACCTTC
TRBJ2-3 . TRBV7-8 TRBD2 CASSLGGRGTDTQYF TGTGCCAGCAGCTTAGGAGGGAGGGGCACAGATACGCAGTATTTT
TRBJ2-7 . TRBV6-5 TRBD2 CASSYSGLAGDEQYF TGTGCCAGCAGTTACTCGGGGCTAGCGGGAGACGAGCAGTACTTC
TRBJ2-3 . TRBV5-1 . CASSLSTDTQYF TGCGCCAGCAGCTTGAGCACAGATACGCAGTATTTT
TRBJ1-5 . TRBV25-1 . CASSFSGSDRNQPQHF TGTGCCAGCAGTTTCTCAGGTTCGGACCGCAATCAGCCCCAGCATTTT
TRBJ1-5 . TRBV28 . CASSFDLQDNQPQHF TGTGCCAGCAGTTTTGATCTACAGGACAATCAGCCCCAGCATTTT
TRBJ2-2 . TRBV12-5 TRBD2 CASGLAYSGIGIGELFF TGTGCTAGTGGTTTGGCTTATAGCGGGATCGGGATCGGGGAGCTGTTTTTT
TRBJ2-5 once TRBV10-3 . CATSRGDQETQYF TGTGCCACCAGTAGGGGCGACCAAGAGACCCAGTACTTC
TRBJ2-7 . TRBV27 TRBD2 CASSPIAGPYEQYF TGTGCCAGCAGTCCTATAGCGGGCCCCTACGAGCAGTACTTC
TRBJ1-5 . TRBV4-1 . CASSQVAGGLDQPQHF TGCGCCAGCAGCCAGGTGGCGGGCGGGCTAGATCAGCCCCAGCATTTT
TRBJ2-3 . TRBV11-2 . CASSLDTAADTQYF TGTGCCAGCAGCTTAGATACGGCTGCAGATACGCAGTATTTT
TRBJ2-2 . TRBV5-6 . CASSWTPNGELFF TGTGCCAGCAGCTGGACTCCCAACGGGGAGCTGTTTTTT
TRBJ2-1 . TRBV20-1 TRBD1 CSASPWTGAVNEQFF TGCAGTGCTAGTCCCTGGACAGGGGCAGTGAATGAGCAGTTCTTC
TRBJ2-2 . TRBV2 . CASLRDIANTGELFF TGTGCCAGCCTTCGAGATATCGCGAACACCGGGGAGCTGTTTTTT
TRBJ2-1 . TRBV14 . CASSQDWRLGDEQFF TGTGCCAGCAGCCAAGATTGGCGACTAGGAGATGAGCAGTTCTTC
TRBJ2-5 . TRBV9 . CASSVSGARETQYF TGTGCCAGCAGTGTATCAGGGGCGCGGGAGACCCAGTACTTC
TRBJ2-7 few TRBV29-1 . CSVGGGTYEQYF TGCAGCGTTGGCGGAGGTACCTACGAGCAGTACTTC